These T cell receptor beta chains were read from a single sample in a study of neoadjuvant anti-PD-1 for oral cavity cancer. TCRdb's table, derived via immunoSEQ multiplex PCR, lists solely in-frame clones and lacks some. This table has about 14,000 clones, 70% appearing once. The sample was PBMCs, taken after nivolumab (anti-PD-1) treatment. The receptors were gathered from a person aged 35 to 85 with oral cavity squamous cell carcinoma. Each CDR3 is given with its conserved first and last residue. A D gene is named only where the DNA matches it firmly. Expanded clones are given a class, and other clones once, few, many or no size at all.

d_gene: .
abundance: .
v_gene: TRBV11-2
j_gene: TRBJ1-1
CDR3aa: CASSLSGGGTEAFF
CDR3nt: TGTGCCAGCAGCTTATCCGGGGGCGGCACTGAAGCTTTCTTT

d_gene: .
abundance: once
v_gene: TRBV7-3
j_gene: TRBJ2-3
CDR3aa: CASSLGGQGSDTQYF
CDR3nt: TGTGCCAGCAGCTTAGGGGGTCAGGGATCCGATACGCAGTATTTT

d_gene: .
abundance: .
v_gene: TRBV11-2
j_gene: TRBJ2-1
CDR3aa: CASSLGPVYNEQFF
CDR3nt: TGTGCCAGCAGCTTAGGTCCCGTTTACAATGAGCAGTTCTTC

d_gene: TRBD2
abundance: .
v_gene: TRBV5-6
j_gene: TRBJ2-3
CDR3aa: CASSLGLAGVSVTQYF
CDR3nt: TGTGCCAGCAGCTTGGGGCTAGCGGGAGTTTCTGTTACGCAGTATTTT

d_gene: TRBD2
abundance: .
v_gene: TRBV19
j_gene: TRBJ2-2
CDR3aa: CASSIVLAGNTGELFF
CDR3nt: TGTGCCAGTAGTATCGTCCTAGCGGGCAACACCGGGGAGCTGTTTTTT

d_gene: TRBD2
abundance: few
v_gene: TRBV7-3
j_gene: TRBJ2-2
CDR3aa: CASSLAYPSGSGGVRTGELFF
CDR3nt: TGTGCCAGCAGCTTAGCCTACCCTAGCGGGAGTGGGGGTGTTCGCACCGGGGAGCTGTTTTTT

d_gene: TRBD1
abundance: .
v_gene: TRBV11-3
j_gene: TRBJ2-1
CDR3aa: CASSLKTGDRNNEQFF
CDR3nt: TGTGCCAGCAGCTTAAAAACAGGGGATAGGAACAATGAGCAGTTCTTC

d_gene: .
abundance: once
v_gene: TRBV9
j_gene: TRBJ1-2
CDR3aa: CASSVGSGNYGYTF
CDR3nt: TGTGCCAGCAGCGTAGGGTCAGGGAACTATGGCTACACCTTC

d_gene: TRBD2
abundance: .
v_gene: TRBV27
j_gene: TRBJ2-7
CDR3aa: CASSLSPTSGSDEQYF
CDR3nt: TGTGCCAGCAGCCTATCCCCGACTAGCGGGAGTGACGAGCAGTACTTC

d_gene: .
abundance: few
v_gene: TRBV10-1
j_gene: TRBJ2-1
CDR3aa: CASTLAVYNEQFF
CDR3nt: TGCGCCAGCACCCTAGCCGTGTACAATGAGCAGTTCTTC

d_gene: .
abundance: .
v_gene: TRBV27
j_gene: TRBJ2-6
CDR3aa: CASSSLPGANVLTF
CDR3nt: TGTGCCAGCAGTTCCCTCCCCGGGGCCAACGTCCTGACTTTC

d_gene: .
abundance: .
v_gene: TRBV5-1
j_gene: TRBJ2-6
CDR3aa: CASSSIGAGANVLTF
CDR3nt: TGCGCCAGCAGTTCGATCGGGGCTGGGGCCAACGTCCTGACTTTC

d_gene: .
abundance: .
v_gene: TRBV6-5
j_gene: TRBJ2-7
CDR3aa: CASSYDKSPSYEQYF
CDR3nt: TGTGCCAGCAGTTACGATAAGTCCCCCAGCTACGAGCAGTACTTC

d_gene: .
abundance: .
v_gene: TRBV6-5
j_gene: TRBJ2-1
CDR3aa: CASNWGDEQFF
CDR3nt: TGTGCCAGCAACTGGGGAGATGAGCAGTTCTTC

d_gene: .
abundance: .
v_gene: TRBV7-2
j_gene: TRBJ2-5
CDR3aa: CASSLLTEPQYF
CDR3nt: TGTGCCAGCAGCTTACTTACCGAGCCCCAGTACTTC

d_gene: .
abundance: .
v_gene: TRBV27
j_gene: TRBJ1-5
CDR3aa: CASSLDRSGQPQHF
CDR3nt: TGTGCCAGCAGTTTAGACAGGTCCGGTCAGCCCCAGCATTTT

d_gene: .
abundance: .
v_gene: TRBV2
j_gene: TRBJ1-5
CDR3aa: CASSEVLSNQPQHF
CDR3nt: TGTGCCAGCAGTGAAGTGCTTAGCAATCAGCCCCAGCATTTT

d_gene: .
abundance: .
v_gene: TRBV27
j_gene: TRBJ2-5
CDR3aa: CASSFKAPKGETQYF
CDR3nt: TGTGCCAGCAGTTTCAAAGCCCCCAAGGGAGAGACCCAGTACTTC

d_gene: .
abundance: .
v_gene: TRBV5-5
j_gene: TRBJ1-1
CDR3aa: CASSWPGKEAFF
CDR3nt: TGTGCCAGCAGCTGGCCGGGAAAAGAAGCTTTCTTT

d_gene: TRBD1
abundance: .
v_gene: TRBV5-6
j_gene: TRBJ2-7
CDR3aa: CASSSIGQASYEQYF
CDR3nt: TGTGCCAGCAGCTCTATAGGACAGGCCAGCTACGAGCAGTACTTC

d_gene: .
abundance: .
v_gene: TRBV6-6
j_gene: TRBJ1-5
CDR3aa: CASSNSQPQHF
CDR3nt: TGTGCCAGCAGTAACTCCCAGCCCCAGCATTTT

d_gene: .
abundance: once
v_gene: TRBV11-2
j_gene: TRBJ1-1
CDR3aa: CASSLGGSSEAFF
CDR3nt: TGTGCCAGCAGCCTAGGGGGGAGCTCTGAAGCTTTCTTT

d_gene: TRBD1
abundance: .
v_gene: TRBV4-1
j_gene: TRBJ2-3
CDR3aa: CASSLPTGRDTQYF
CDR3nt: TGCGCCAGCAGCCTCCCGACAGGGCGAGATACGCAGTATTTT

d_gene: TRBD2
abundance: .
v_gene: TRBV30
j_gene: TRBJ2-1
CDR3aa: CAWSVLASGSYNEQFF
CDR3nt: TGTGCCTGGAGTGTACTGGCTAGCGGGAGTTATAATGAGCAGTTCTTC

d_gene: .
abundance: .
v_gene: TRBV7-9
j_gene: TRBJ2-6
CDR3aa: CASSLYSGANVLTF
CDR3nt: TGTGCCAGCAGCCTATATTCAGGGGCCAACGTCCTGACTTTC

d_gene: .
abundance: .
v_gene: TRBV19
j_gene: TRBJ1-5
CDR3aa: CASSPPGSRNQPQHF
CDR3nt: TGTGCCAGTAGTCCTCCGGGATCAAGAAATCAGCCCCAGCATTTT

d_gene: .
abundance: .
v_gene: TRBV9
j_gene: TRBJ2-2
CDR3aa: CASSGTSYGELFF
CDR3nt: TGTGCCAGCAGCGGGACGAGCTACGGGGAGCTGTTTTTT

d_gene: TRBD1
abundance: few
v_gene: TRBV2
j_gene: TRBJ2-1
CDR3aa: CASSEGQGDNEQFF
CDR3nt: TGTGCCAGCAGTGAGGGACAGGGGGACAATGAGCAGTTCTTC

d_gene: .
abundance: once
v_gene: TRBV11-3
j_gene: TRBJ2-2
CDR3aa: CASSLAPGSGELFF
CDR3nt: TGTGCCAGCAGCTTAGCCCCTGGGTCCGGGGAGCTGTTTTTT

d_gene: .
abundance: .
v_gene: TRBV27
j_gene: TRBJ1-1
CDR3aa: CASSRLGEAFF
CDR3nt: TGTGCCAGCAGTCGACTGGGTGAAGCTTTCTTT

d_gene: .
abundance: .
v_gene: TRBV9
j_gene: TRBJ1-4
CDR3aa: CASSSTSTNEKLFF
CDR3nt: TGTGCCAGCAGCTCCACATCAACTAATGAAAAACTGTTTTTT

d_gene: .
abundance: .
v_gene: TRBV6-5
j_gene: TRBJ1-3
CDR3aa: CASSVLGSGNTIYF
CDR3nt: TGTGCCAGCAGCGTACTTGGCTCTGGAAACACCATATATTTT

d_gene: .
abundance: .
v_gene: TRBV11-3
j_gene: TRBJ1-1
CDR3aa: CASSERTDEAFF
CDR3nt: TGTGCCAGCAGCGAACGGACAGATGAAGCTTTCTTT

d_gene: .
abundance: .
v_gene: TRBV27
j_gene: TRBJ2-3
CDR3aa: CASSLGPALEGTDTQYF
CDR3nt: TGTGCCAGCAGTTTAGGGCCAGCCTTGGAGGGCACAGATACGCAGTATTTT

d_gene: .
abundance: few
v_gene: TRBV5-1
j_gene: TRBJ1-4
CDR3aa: CASSLSSGVPEKLFF
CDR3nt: TGCGCCAGCAGCTTGTCGTCAGGGGTTCCGGAAAAACTGTTTTTT

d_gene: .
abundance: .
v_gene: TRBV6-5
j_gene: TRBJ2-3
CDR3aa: CASSSGADTQYF
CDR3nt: TGTGCCAGCAGTTCAGGAGCCGATACGCAGTATTTT

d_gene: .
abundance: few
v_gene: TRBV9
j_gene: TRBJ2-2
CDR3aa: CASSVGLTGNTGELFF
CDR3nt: TGTGCCAGCAGCGTTGGACTCACTGGGAACACCGGGGAGCTGTTTTTT

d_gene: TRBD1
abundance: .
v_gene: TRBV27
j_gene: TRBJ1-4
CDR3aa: CASSPRPPRGSNEKLFF
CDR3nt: TGTGCCAGCAGTCCACGCCCCCCCAGGGGGTCTAATGAAAAACTGTTTTTT

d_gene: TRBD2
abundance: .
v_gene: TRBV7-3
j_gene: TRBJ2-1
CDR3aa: CASSPGLAGSPYNEQFF
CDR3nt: TGTGCCAGCAGCCCGGGACTAGCGGGATCTCCCTACAATGAGCAGTTCTTC

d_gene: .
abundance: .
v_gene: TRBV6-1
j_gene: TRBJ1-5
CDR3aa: CASSGAGDHQPQHF
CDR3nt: TGTGCCAGCAGTGGCGCGGGAGACCATCAGCCCCAGCATTTT

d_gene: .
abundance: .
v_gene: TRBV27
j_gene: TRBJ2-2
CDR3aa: CASSPKANTGELFF
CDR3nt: TGTGCCAGCAGTCCAAAGGCGAACACCGGGGAGCTGTTTTTT

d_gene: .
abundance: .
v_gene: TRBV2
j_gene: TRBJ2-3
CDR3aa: CASSGVARDTQYF
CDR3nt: TGTGCCAGCAGTGGCGTGGCCAGAGATACGCAGTATTTT

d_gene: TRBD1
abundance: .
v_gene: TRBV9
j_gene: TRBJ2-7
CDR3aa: CASNPGQNSYEQYF
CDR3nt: TGTGCCAGCAACCCGGGACAGAACTCCTACGAGCAGTACTTC

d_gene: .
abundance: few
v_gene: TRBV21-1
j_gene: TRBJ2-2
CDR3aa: CASSKRGIRQGGTGELFF
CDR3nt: TGTGCCAGCAGCAAAAGGGGGATACGACAGGGTGGCACCGGGGAGCTGTTTTTT

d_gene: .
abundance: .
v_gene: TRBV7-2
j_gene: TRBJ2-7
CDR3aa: CASSASYEQYF
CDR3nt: TGTGCCAGCAGCGCTTCCTACGAGCAGTACTTC

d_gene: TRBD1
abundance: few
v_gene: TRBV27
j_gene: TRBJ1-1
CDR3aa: CASSLHGTGNTEAFF
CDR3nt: TGTGCCAGCAGCCTCCACGGGACAGGGAACACTGAAGCTTTCTTT

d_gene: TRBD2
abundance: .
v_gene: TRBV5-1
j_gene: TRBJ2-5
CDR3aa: CASSLPGGETQYF
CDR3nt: TGCGCCAGCAGCTTGCCGGGAGGCGAGACCCAGTACTTC

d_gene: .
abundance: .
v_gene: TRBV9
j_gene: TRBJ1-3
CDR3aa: CASSLQTGLSGNTIYF
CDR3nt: TGTGCCAGCAGCCTTCAGACAGGCCTCTCTGGAAACACCATATATTTT

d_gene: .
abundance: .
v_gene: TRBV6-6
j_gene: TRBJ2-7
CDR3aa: CASTSQTYEQYF
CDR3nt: TGTGCCAGCACTTCACAGACCTACGAGCAGTACTTC

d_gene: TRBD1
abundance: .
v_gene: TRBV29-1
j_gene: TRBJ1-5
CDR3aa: CSVEVDRGQPQHF
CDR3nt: TGCAGCGTTGAGGTGGACAGGGGTCAGCCCCAGCATTTT

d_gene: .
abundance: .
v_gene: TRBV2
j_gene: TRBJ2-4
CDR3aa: CASNREGAGGIQYF
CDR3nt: TGTGCCAGCAACCGGGAGGGGGCGGGCGGCATTCAGTACTTC

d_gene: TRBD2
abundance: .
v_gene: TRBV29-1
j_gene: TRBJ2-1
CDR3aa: CSVEVAGDGYNEQFF
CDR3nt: TGCAGCGTTGAAGTGGCGGGAGATGGCTACAATGAGCAGTTCTTC

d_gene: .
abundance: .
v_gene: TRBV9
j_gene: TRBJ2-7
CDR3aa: CASSGDGSYEQYF
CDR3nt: TGTGCCAGCAGCGGGGACGGCTCCTACGAGCAGTACTTC